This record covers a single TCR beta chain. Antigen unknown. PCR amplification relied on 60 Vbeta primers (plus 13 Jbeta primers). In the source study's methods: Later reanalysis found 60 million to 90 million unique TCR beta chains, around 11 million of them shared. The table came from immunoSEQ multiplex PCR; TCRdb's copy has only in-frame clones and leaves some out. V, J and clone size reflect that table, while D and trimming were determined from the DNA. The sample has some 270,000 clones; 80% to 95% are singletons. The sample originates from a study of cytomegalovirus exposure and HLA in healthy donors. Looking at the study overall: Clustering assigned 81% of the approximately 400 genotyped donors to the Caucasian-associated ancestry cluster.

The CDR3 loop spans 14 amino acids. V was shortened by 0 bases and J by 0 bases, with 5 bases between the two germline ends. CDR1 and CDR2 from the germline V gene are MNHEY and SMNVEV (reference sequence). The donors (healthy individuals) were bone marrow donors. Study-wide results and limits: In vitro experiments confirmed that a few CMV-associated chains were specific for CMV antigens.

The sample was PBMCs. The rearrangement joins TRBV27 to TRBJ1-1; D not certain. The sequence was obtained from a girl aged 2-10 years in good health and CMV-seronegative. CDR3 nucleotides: TGTGCCAGCAGTTTATCAGACATGAACACTGAAGCTTTCTTT. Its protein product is CASSLSDMNTEAFF.